This TCR beta chain was identified in a study of OX40 agonist ivuxolimab in advanced cancers. Some clones are missing from TCRdb's copy, which holds only in-frame ones; the method was immunoSEQ multiplex PCR. The sample holds around 68,000 clones, about nine tenths seen once. This CDR3 is 16 amino acids long. V gave up 6 bases and J gave up 4 bases; unmatched junction bases: 11. Germline lookup yields CDR1 SGHTA and CDR2 FQGTGA. This chain links TRBV7-3 with TRBJ1-1; 10 bases line up with TRBD1. This receptor was obtained from an adult with an advanced solid tumor such as melanoma, head and neck, liver or kidney cancer. Sequenced material: CD4+ or CD8+ T cells sorted from blood, taken in a trial of the OX40 agonist ivuxolimab. The CDR3 sequence is CASSGFDRGRVTEAFF. The CDR3 nucleotides read TGTGCCAGCAGTGGTTTCGACAGGGGGCGGGTCACTGAAGCTTTCTTT.